The 3 T cell receptor beta chains below were found in one sample sequenced in a study of shared T cell receptors in the human thymus. The assay was immunoSEQ multiplex PCR, and TCRdb's table has in-frame clones only and misses some. The sample consists of hundreds of thousands of clones, over 75% of them appearing once. This same sample was also taken into another study, of human thymus T cells.

The sample consisted of thymocytes. These receptors were obtained from a boy less than two years old with a congenital heart defect.

This chain connects TRBV12-5 to TRBJ2-2; the match to TRBD2 covers 7 bases. From germline, CDR1 is LGHNT and CDR2 FRNRAP. CDR3 size: 16 residues. V was clipped by 0 bases and J by 7 bases; unmatched bases: 8. CDR3 nucleotide sequence: TGTGCTAGTGGTTTGGTAAGACTAGCCCAAAACGGGGAGCTGTTTTTT. Protein sequence: CASGLVRLAQNGELFF. Combining the CDR3 with reference TRBV12-5 and TRBJ2-2 gives the whole variable domain DARVTQTPRHKVTEMGQEVTMRCQPILGHNTVFWYRQTMMQGLELLAYFRNRAPLDDSGMPKDRFSAEMPDATLATLKIQPSEPRDSAVYFCASGLVRLAQNGELFFGEGSRLTVL.

The chain couples TRBV9 to TRBJ2-2; weak D call: TRBD1 (7 bases). Germline CDR1 reads SGDLS; CDR2 reads YYNGEE. V shed 4 bases and J shed 7 bases, with 17 bases lying between them. The CDR3 is 15 amino acids. CDR3 sequence reads: CASSPQGGSSGELFF. The CDR3 nucleotides read TGTGCCAGCAGCCCCCAGGGGGGTTCTAGCGGGGAGCTGTTTTTT. The variable domain in full, completed from reference TRBV9 and TRBJ2-2, reads DSGVTQTPKHLITATGQRVTLRCSPRSGDLSVYWYQQSLDQGLQFLIQYYNGEERAKGNILERFSAQQFPDLHSELNLSSLELGDSALYFCASSPQGGSSGELFFGEGSRLTVL.

The chain is built from TRBV14 and TRBJ2-7; TRBD2 aligns across 9 bases. Germline CDR1 and CDR2: SGHDN and FVKESK. The CDR3 covers 16 residues. The trim removed 1 base at V and 7 bases at J, leaving 11 bases unmatched. The CDR3, as DNA: TGTGCCAGCAGCCAAGCCAACTGGCCGGGACTAGCAGAGCAGTACTTC. Its protein product is CASSQANWPGLAEQYF.